What follows are 20 T cell receptor beta chains derived from one specimen sequenced in a study of T-cell reconstitution after alpha-beta-depleted transplantation in children. Unique molecular identifiers were incorporated during preparation of the TCRbeta library. In TCRdb, the PCR reads were re-called with MiXCR into one record per CDR3 protein. Among approximately 490,000 distinct CDR3 sequences listed, 10% to 13% were seen once. The source material was PBMCs, sampled before TCRalphabeta/CD19-depleted stem cell transplant. The source is a child aged 2-15 years with inherited bone marrow failure, due to receive a stem cell transplant.

Note on this clonotype: A much more abundant neighbour one base away suggests this may be a read error. The chain carries TRBV20-1 and TRBJ2-7; TRBD2 might be the D (6 bases). V was trimmed by 5 bases and J by 5 bases, leaving 22 bases between them. CDR3 length: 15 residues. Germline V lookup: CDR1 DFQATT, CDR2 SNEGSKA (reference sequence). CDR3 bases: TGCAGTGCTTTCGCGGGGCTTACCGCCTACGACGAGCAGTACTTC. Protein product: CSAFAGLTAYDEQYF.

A few counts support this clonotype. This chain links TRBV4-2 with TRBJ2-3, with D possibly matching TRBD2 (6 bases). Germline-derived CDR1 and CDR2 are LGHNA and YNFKEQ. The CDR3 totals 15 residues. V lost 0 bases, J lost 4 bases, and 11 bases lay in between. The CDR3 protein is CASSQDDTSPDTQYF. CDR3 nucleotide sequence: TGTGCCAGCAGCCAAGATGACACTAGCCCAGATACGCAGTATTTT.

The J gene is TRBJ2-6, the V gene TRBV11-2; the D gene could be TRBD1 or TRBD2 (6 bases each). Trimming took 4 bases from V and 0 from J, leaving 16 bases between them. This CDR3 spans 18 amino acids. Germline V gene lookup returns CDR1 SGHAT and CDR2 FQNNGV. This chain's CDR3 is CASSSRRGGDSGANVLTF. The CDR3 bases are TGTGCCAGCAGCTCGCGCAGGGGAGGAGACTCTGGGGCCAACGTCCTGACTTTC.

The CDR3 coding sequence is TGCAGTGCTAGAGACGCGGGAGGGCTCCACCGAGCACACTTCAATGAGCAGTTCTTC. It is translated as CSARDAGGLHRAHFNEQFF. This rearrangement joins TRBV20-1 to TRBJ2-1; 9 bases are shared with TRBD2. Losses at the gene ends were 0 bases for V and 6 bases for J; bases not matched to a gene: 18. The V gene's germline CDR1 is DFQATT and CDR2 SNEGSKA (reference sequence). The CDR3 totals 19 residues.

A note on this clonotype: Since a much larger clone is just one base distant, this may be a read error. The chain carries TRBV28 and TRBJ2-7, with D unclear. V lost 7 bases and J lost 5, with 21 bases in between. This CDR3 is built from 15 residues. The germline V gene has CDR1 MDHEN and CDR2 SYDVKM. CDR3 protein: CASTSRGVTYHEQYF. For the CDR3, the DNA is TGTGCCAGCACTTCTCGTGGGGTCACCTACCACGAGCAGTACTTC.

This clonotype was seen at least ten times. V and J are TRBV18 and TRBJ1-2, with D possibly being TRBD1 (5 bases). This CDR3 is 14 amino acids long. Germline values: CDR1 KGHSH, CDR2 LQKENI. V lost 1 base and J lost 3, with 9 bases in between. CDR3 sequence: CASSPRGRDYGYTF. CDR3 coding DNA: TGTGCCAGCTCACCACGGGGCCGGGACTATGGCTACACCTTC.

With respect to this clonotype: Germline and junction disagree at one end, which may indicate a read error. The chain recombines TRBV20-1 with TRBJ2-7, with 11 bases fitting TRBD2. This CDR3 has 17 amino acids. Germline V gene lookup returns CDR1 DFQATT and CDR2 SNEGSKA (reference sequence). CDR3 sequence reads: CCAREPIAGGLSYEQYF. CDR3 coding DNA: TGCTGTGCTAGAGAGCCCATAGCGGGAGGGCTGTCCTACGAGCAGTACTTC.

This clonotype was recorded at least ten times. The V and J genes are TRBV5-6 and TRBJ1-2; TRBD1 agrees at 10 bases. CDR3 size: 16 residues. CDR1 and CDR2 from the germline V gene are SGHDT and YYEEEE. V shed 1 base, J shed 8 bases, and the junction held 11 bases outside the gene matches. CDR3 region: CASSLLTGGDEHGYTF. CDR3 in DNA: TGTGCCAGCAGCTTGCTGACAGGGGGCGACGAACACGGCTACACCTTC.

This clonotype was seen once. This chain connects TRBV10-1 to TRBJ2-7; D is uncertain. The ends were cut back, 8 bases at V and 3 bases at J, with 17 bases in the middle. This CDR3 contains 14 residues. CDR1 WNHNN and CDR2 SYGVQD come from the germline V gene (reference sequence). The CDR3 here is CASLVGGKIYEQYF. CDR3 bases: TGCGCCAGCTTGGTAGGTGGGAAAATCTACGAGCAGTACTTC.

This clonotype was found a few times. The chain is built from TRBV4-1 and TRBJ1-1; TRBD1 agrees at 8 bases. The germline V gene encodes CDR1 MGHRA and CDR2 YSYEKL. This CDR3 comprises 19 residues. The J segment lost 1 base and the V segment lost 0 bases, leaving 13 bases of the junction unmatched. CDR3 protein: CASSQDWTLRGPSNTEAFF. CDR3 bases: TGCGCCAGCAGCCAAGATTGGACGCTCAGGGGGCCCTCGAACACTGAAGCTTTCTTT.

This clonotype was observed at least ten times. V is TRBV5-1 and J is TRBJ2-1; 9 bases fit TRBD1. After removal of 5 bases from V and 6 bases from J, the junction contained 9 bases not matched to a gene. The germline V gene has CDR1 SGHRS and CDR2 YFSETQ. The CDR3 totals 15 residues. The CDR3 DNA sequence: TGCGCCAGCAGTCCGAGACAGGGGGTTCGCAATGAGCAGTTCTTC. It specifies CASSPRQGVRNEQFF. Using reference TRBV5-1 and TRBJ2-1 for the parts outside the CDR3, the full variable domain is KAGVTQTPRYLIKTRGQQVTLSCSPISGHRSVSWYQQTPGQGLQFLFEYFSETQRNKGNFPGRFSGRQFSNSRSEMNVSTLELGDSALYLCASSPRQGVRNEQFFGPGTRLTVL.

This chain uses TRBV11-2 with TRBJ2-1; perhaps TRBD1 as D (6 bases). Trimming cost V 4 bases and J 5 bases, with 18 bases left between them. The CDR3 has 16 amino acids. Germline CDR1 SGHAT, CDR2 FQNNGV. The CDR3 bases are TGTGCCAGCAGCTCGACAGGTATTGTCCCAAACAATGAGCAGTTCTTC. It is translated as CASSSTGIVPNNEQFF.

This clonotype came up many times. The J gene is TRBJ2-7, the V gene TRBV10-3; 14 bases align to TRBD2. This CDR3 is built from 15 residues. Trimming at V came to 4 bases and at J to 7 bases, leaving 6 bases not matched to a gene. The germline CDR1 and CDR2 sequences are ENHRY and SYGVKD. The CDR3 nucleotides read TGTGCCATCAGTGGGGGACTAGCGGGAGTATTGGAGCAGTACTTC. This codes for CAISGGLAGVLEQYF.

This clonotype was observed many times. The CDR3 here is CASSQEPHRGGEQFF. The DNA of the CDR3 is TGCGCCAGCAGCCAAGAGCCCCACAGGGGAGGTGAGCAGTTCTTC. The chain couples TRBV4-1 to TRBJ2-1, with D perhaps matching TRBD1 (7 bases). V was trimmed by 0 bases and J by 9 bases, leaving 15 bases between them. The CDR3 contains 15 residues. Germline lookup yields CDR1 MGHRA and CDR2 YSYEKL.

This clonotype was observed many times. The CDR3 loop is CASSSPLAQGVDEQFF. The CDR3 bases are TGCGCCAGCAGCTCCCCCCTAGCCCAGGGTGTCGATGAGCAGTTCTTC. The chain couples TRBV5-1 to TRBJ2-1; D tentatively reads TRBD1 or TRBD2 (5 bases each). Trimming removed 3 bases at V and 8 bases at J, with 21 bases between. The CDR3 is 16 amino acids. Per the germline V gene, CDR1 is SGHRS and CDR2 is YFSETQ.

This clonotype has ten or more counts. The chain uses TRBV28 and TRBJ2-3; D is possibly TRBD1 or TRBD2 (7 bases each). CDR1 and CDR2 from the germline V gene are MDHEN and SYDVKM. Trimming removed 5 bases at V and 4 bases at J, with 16 bases between. The CDR3 length is 15 residues. In nucleotides, the CDR3 is TGTGCCAGCAGTCCCCGGGGAGGGGGCTCAGATACGCAGTATTTT. Translated: CASSPRGGGSDTQYF. Full variable domain (missing parts from reference TRBV28 and TRBJ2-3): DVKVTQSSRYLVKRTGEKVFLECVQDMDHENMFWYRQDPGLGLRLIYFSYDVKMKEKGDIPEGYSVSREKKERFSLILESASTNQTSMYLCASSPRGGGSDTQYFGPGTRLTVL.

This clonotype was observed at least ten times. The V gene is TRBV30, the J gene TRBJ2-1, with 10 positions matching TRBD2. Germline CDR1 is GTSNPN and CDR2 is SVGIG (reference sequence). With V trimmed by 1 base and J by 3 bases, 12 bases remained unmatched. This CDR3 is built from 18 residues. The CDR3 nucleotides read TGTGCCTGGAGTGCCATCCGGCCTTGGACTAGCGGCTACAATGAGCAGTTCTTC. Translation gives CAWSAIRPWTSGYNEQFF.

V and J are TRBV6-2 or TRBV6-3 and TRBJ2-3; D is perhaps TRBD2 (6 bases). CDR1 MNHEY and CDR2 SVGEGT come from the germline V gene. Deletions cut 0 bases from V and 6 bases from J, with 10 bases between. The CDR3 contains 14 residues. The CDR3 sequence: CASSYSTSVDTQYF. DNA for the CDR3: TGTGCCAGCAGTTACTCGACTAGTGTTGATACGCAGTATTTT.

This clonotype was seen many times. The chain links TRBV15 to TRBJ2-7, with 11 bases aligning to TRBD1. The ends lost 3 bases at V and 3 bases at J; junction bases unmatched: 10. Germline assignment: CDR1 LNHNV and CDR2 YYDKDF (reference sequence). This CDR3 contains 17 residues. CDR3 amino acids: CATSSVDRDRGFYEQYF. In nucleotides, the CDR3 is TGTGCCACCAGCAGTGTAGACCGGGACAGGGGGTTCTACGAGCAGTACTTC.

In its sample, this clonotype was seen a few times. The chain links TRBV12-3 or TRBV12-4 to TRBJ1-3, with a tentative D call TRBD1 (5 bases). The CDR3 has 13 residues. V was cut by 7 bases and J by 6 bases, with 13 bases left in between. DNA of the CDR3: TGTGCCAGCACCGACAGATTAGAAAACACCATATATTTT. Translating gives CASTDRLENTIYF.